This T cell receptor beta chain was found in a study of metastatic and nonmetastatic thyroid tumors. Background on the study: From malignant and benign thyroid patients, repertoires in blood and in tumor or nodule tissue were compared. Study-wide points: Versus benign nodules, malignant thyroid tumors reportedly had significantly higher TCR beta diversity, in blood and tumor.

As concerns this clone: The antigen is not known. A single base separates this from a much larger clone, so it may be a read error.

Germline V gene data show CDR1 as DFQATT and CDR2 as SNEGSKA (reference sequence). The CDR3 has 15 amino acids. The V gene end was trimmed by 4 bases and the J gene end by 5 bases; junction bases not matched to a gene: 8. As processed by the authors: Building a distant-metastasis classifier for papillary thyroid cancer drew on CDR3 differences across clinicopathological groups. TCRdb re-analyzed the PCR reads through MiXCR. The authors' filters were not applied to this entry. The sample records about 7,700 clones, just under 30% being singletons. All patients were untreated before thyroid surgery. This chain links TRBV20-1 with TRBJ2-1, with 10 bases that match TRBD2. The clonotype was recovered from a female donor with papillary thyroid cancer or a benign thyroid nodule (not recorded which). Some clones in this sample may be carry-over from other donors' samples. The sequenced material came from tumor tissue. The DNA of the CDR3 is TGCAGTGCTATCAGCGGGACTAGCGTTCACAATGAGCAGTTCTTC. Translated: CSAISGTSVHNEQFF.